The present T cell receptor beta chain was sequenced within a study of blood T cells in healthy people across ages. General observations from the study: The recorded TCR beta diversity per million T cells decreased in a roughly linear manner with age. A conclusive naive versus antigen-experienced comparison was prevented by the unsorted PBMCs.

Each donor was a healthy Caucasian individual from Russia, aged about 6 to 100. Combining a sample-barcoded 5' primer with a J-beta primer mix, a second PCR ran for about 6 to 12 cycles. The template-switch adaptor, which had 12 random nucleotides, put a tag on each cDNA molecule. In TCRdb, the 5' RACE reads were re-called with MiXCR into one record per CDR3 protein. This sample has 600,000 to 800,000 distinct CDR3 sequences, with 52% found just once. Germline values: CDR1 SNHLY, CDR2 FYNNEI. Trimming took 6 bases from V and 3 from J, leaving 9 bases between them. The CDR3 runs 13 residues. This clonotype showed up many times. The antigen remains unidentified.

This TCR came from a woman older than 75 in good health. The sample consisted of blood. The chain uses TRBV2 and TRBJ1-5, with D possibly being TRBD1 (6 bases). This CDR3 is CASRRDTNQPQHF. DNA for the CDR3: TGTGCCAGCAGGCGGGACACCAATCAGCCCCAGCATTTT.